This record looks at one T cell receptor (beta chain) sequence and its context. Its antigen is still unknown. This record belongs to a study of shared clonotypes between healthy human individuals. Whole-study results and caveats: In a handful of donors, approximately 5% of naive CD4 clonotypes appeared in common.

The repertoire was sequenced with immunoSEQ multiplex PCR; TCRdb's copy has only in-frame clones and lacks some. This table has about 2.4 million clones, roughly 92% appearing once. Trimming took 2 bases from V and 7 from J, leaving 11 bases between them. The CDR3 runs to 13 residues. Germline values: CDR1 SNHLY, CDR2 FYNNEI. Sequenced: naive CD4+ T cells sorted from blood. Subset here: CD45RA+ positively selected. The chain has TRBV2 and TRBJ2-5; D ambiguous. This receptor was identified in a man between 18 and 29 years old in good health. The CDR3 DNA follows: TGTGCCAGCAGTGAAACACTTCCAGGGACCCAGTACTTC. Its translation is CASSETLPGTQYF.